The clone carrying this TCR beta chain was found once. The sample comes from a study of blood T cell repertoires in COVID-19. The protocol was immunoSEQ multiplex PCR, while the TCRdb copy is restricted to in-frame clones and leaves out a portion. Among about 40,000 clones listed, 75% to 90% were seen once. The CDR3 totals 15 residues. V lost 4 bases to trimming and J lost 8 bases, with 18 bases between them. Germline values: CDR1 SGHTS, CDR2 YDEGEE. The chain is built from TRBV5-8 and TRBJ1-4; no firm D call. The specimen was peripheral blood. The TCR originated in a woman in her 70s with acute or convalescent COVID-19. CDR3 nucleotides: TGTGCCAGCAGCGACCCCGGGTCATCCCCCGAAAAACTGTTTTTT. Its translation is CASSDPGSSPEKLFF.